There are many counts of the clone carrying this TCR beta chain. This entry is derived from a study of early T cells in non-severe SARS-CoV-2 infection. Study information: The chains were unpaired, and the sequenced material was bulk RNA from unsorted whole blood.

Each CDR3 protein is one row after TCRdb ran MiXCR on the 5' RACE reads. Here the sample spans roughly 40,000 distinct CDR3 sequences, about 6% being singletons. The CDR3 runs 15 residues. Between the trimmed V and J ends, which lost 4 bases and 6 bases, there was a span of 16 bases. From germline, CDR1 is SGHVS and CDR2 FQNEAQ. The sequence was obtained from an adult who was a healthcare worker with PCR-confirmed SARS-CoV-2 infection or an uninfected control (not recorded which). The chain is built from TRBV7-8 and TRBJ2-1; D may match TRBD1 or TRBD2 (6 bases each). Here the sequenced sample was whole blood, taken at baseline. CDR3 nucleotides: TGTGCCAGCAGCTATATTTCTAGGGGGGTCAATGAGCAGTTCTTC. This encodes CASSYISRGVNEQFF.